The 9 T cell receptor beta chains listed next were all sequenced from one sample in a study of a mutant IDH1 vaccine in newly diagnosed glioma (dated by TCRdb to the early 2020s). Interpreted using the paper, the time point label stands for: baseline, week 1 (first vaccination visit). Sample treatment or condition, as interpreted from the label and publication: pre-vaccination baseline after standard-of-care therapy. Libraries came from the immunoSEQ multiplex PCR assay. In its TCRdb copy, this immuneACCESS table keeps in-frame sequences only and misses some clones. Where compared with another copy, unresolved V genes explain less than half of these, and the others have no known cause. For this sample the table gives approximately 67,000 clones, of which 80% to 90% were detected only once. In total, the top ten clones hold approximately 4.2% of the sample. The sequences come from peripheral blood mononuclear cells (PBMCs), collected from a glioma patient treated with radiotherapy, temozolomide or both. These receptors were taken from a woman under 30 with glioma. Some clones in this sample may be carry-over from other donors' samples.

The chain combines TRBV9 with TRBJ1-3; tentative D call: TRBD1 (5 bases). The CDR3 runs 14 residues. The ends were cut back, 2 bases at V and 3 bases at J, with 9 bases in the middle. Germline V gene data show CDR1 as SGDLS and CDR2 as YYNGEE. CDR3 coding DNA: TGTGCCAGCAGCGTCAGGGTTGGTGGAAACACCATATATTTT. As protein: CASSVRVGGNTIYF.

The J gene is TRBJ1-1, the V gene TRBV5-4; D gene unclear. V shed 2 bases and J shed 1 base, with 6 bases lying between them. CDR3 length: 13 amino acids. The V gene's germline CDR1 is SGHNT and CDR2 YYREEE (reference sequence). The CDR3 reads CASSFGPNTEAFF. In DNA, the CDR3 is TGTGCCAGCAGCTTTGGGCCGAACACTGAAGCTTTCTTT.

This chain links TRBV4-1 with TRBJ1-1, with 7 bases lining up with TRBD1. CDR3 length equals 15 residues. CDR1 is MGHRA, CDR2 YSYEKL, per germline. V was pared by 1 base and J by 5 bases, with 7 bases of the junction left unmatched. The CDR3 is CASSQVSGGETEAFF. The CDR3 nucleotides are TGCGCCAGCAGCCAAGTTTCAGGGGGAGAAACTGAAGCTTTCTTT.

The chain has TRBV6-6 and TRBJ2-3, with D tentatively TRBD1 (6 bases). Germline V gene data show CDR1 as MNHNY and CDR2 as SVGAGI (reference sequence). V was clipped by 6 bases and J by 1 base, with 14 bases between them. This CDR3 contains 15 residues. CDR3 residues: CASSPVGARTDTQYF. CDR3 sequence (DNA): TGTGCCAGCAGCCCCGTGGGGGCCCGCACAGATACGCAGTATTTT.

This clone has just a few counts. The chain links TRBV27 to TRBJ2-2; D gene unclear. Germline values: CDR1 MNHEY, CDR2 SMNVEV (reference sequence). Trimming took off 4 bases at V and 6 bases at J, with 3 bases between the two ends. The CDR3 runs to 11 residues. The CDR3, as DNA: TGTGCCAGCAGTTATCCCGGGGAGCTGTTTTTT. Its protein is CASSYPGELFF.

This chain joins TRBV10-2 and TRBJ2-7; TRBD2 is a possible D gene (7 bases). The germline gives CDR1 WSHSY, CDR2 SAAADI. The CDR3 is 14 amino acids. The V end was cut by 4 bases, the J end by 6 bases, with 16 bases between. CDR3 protein: CASSARGGRGEQYF. The CDR3 nucleotides are TGCGCCAGCAGTGCGAGGGGGGGGAGGGGCGAGCAGTACTTC.

The chain carries TRBV12-5 and TRBJ2-7; the D gene could be TRBD1 or TRBD2 (5 bases each). The CDR3 loop spans 14 amino acids. Per germline, CDR1 LGHNT and CDR2 FRNRAP. V dropped 6 bases and J dropped 2 bases, with 14 bases sitting between them. CDR3 region: CASGPGASPYEQYF. CDR3 nucleotides: TGTGCTAGTGGCCCCGGGGCTTCACCCTACGAGCAGTACTTC.

The V gene is TRBV13, the J gene TRBJ1-3; D gene uncertain. This CDR3 has 15 residues. The V end was cut by 5 bases, the J end by 3 bases, with 14 bases between. Per the germline V gene, CDR1 is PRHDT and CDR2 is FYEKMQ (reference sequence). The CDR3: CASSTPPLGGNTIYF. CDR3 coding DNA: TGTGCCAGCAGCACCCCCCCGTTGGGTGGAAACACCATATATTTT.

The rearrangement joins TRBV15 to TRBJ2-7, with D unclear. Germline CDR1 is LNHNV and CDR2 is YYDKDF (reference sequence). V lost 1 base and J 2 bases, leaving 12 bases between the germline ends. CDR3 length equals 15 residues. CDR3 nucleotides: TGTGCCACCAGCAGAGCTGGAGCATCAACCTACGAGCAGTACTTC. It encodes CATSRAGASTYEQYF. Drawing the rest from reference TRBV15 and TRBJ2-7, the complete variable domain is DAMVIQNPRYQVTQFGKPVTLSCSQTLNHNVMYWYQQKSSQAPKLLFHYYDKDFNNEADTPDNFQSRRPNTSFCFLDIRSPGLGDTAMYLCATSRAGASTYEQYFGPGTRLTVT.